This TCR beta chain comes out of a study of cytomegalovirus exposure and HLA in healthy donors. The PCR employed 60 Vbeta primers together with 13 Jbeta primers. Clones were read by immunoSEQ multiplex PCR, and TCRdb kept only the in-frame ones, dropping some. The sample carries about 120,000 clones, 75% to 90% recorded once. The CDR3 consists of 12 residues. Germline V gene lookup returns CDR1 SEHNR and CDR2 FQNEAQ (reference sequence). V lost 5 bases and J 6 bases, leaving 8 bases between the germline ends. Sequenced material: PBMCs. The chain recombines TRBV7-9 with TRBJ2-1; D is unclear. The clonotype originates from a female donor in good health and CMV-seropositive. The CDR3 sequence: CASSPSGNEQFF. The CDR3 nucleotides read TGTGCCAGCAGCCCCTCAGGCAATGAGCAGTTCTTC.